The sample holds a few counts of the clone carrying this T cell receptor (beta chain). Antigen: not known. TCR alpha and TCR beta cDNA libraries with sample barcodes and UMIs came from 5'RACE using constant-segment primers. TCRdb passed the 5' RACE reads through MiXCR, listing each CDR3 protein once. The sample yields hundreds of thousands of distinct CDR3 sequences, around 15% seen once. These data come from a study of T-cell memory formation after mild COVID-19. Study-level background: TCR clusters showed largely donor specificity.

Study-wide findings and caveats: Those CD4+ clones that contracted were mainly in CM and EM (CD8+ ones in EMRA).

The sequencing sample was made of PBMCs or a T cell subset sorted from them (not recorded which). The source is a man aged 18 to 35 who had mild COVID-19 (a few samples of this study predate the infection). Cell type and time point are not known.

CDR3: CASSYDTPRRGPGNIQYF. CDR3 DNA: TGTGCCAGCAGTTATGACACCCCGCGCAGGGGGCCAGGGAACATTCAGTACTTC. J is TRBJ2-4 and V is TRBV6-7, with 8 bases fitting TRBD1. TRBV6-7 is known as an ORF, though its function is uncertain. Unmatched junction bases numbered 17, after V lost 3 bases and J lost 7 bases. There are 18 residues in the CDR3.